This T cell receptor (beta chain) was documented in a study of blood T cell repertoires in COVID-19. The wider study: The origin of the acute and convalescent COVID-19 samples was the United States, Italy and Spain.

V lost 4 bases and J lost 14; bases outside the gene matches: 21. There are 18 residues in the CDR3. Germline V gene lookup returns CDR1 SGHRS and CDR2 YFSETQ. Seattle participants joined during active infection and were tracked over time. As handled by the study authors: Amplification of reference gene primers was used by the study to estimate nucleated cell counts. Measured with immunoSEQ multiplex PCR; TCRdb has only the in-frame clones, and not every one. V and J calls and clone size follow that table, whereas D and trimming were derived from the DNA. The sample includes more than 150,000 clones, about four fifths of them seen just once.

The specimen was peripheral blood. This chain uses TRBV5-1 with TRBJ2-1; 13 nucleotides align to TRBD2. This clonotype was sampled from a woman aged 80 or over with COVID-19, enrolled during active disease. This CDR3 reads CASSQVVGPTSGRASEFF. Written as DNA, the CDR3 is TGCGCCAGCAGCCAAGTTGTAGGTCCCACTAGCGGGAGGGCAAGTGAGTTCTTC.